The present entry profiles one T cell receptor (beta chain) with its context. This clone's antigen is unknown. Per-base qualities were not stored, and no clone one base away is much larger. Taken from the germline V gene (reference sequence), the CDR1 and CDR2 loops are LGHDT and YNNKEL. The germline V end is reduced by 0 bases and the J end by 2 bases; junction bases left unmatched: 6. The cysteine opens and the phenylalanine closes a CDR3 of 18 amino acids. Here the CDR3 DNA is all that survives: 54 bases in frame from base 1. TCR beta CDR3 regions were amplified from RNA transcripts. For the first round of RT-PCR on the TCR CDR3, the HTBI primer set was used together with the Qiagen OneStep RT-PCR kit. The libraries were constructed in a second round of multiplex PCR and then size-selected and purified. Sequencing of the libraries was done on an Illumina HiSeq2000 using paired-end 100 bp reads. The source study handled its data this way. SOAPnuke was used to process the raw data, throwing out any read that contained adapters or uncalled bases, had a mean Phred below 15, or lacked an exact constant-primer or identifier match. COPE v1.2.5 was used to merge high-quality paired reads, and clonotypes were defined as unique nucleotide sequences. Clonotypes were aligned to IMGT TRBV, TRBD and TRBJ reference segments using MiTCR v1.1. The analysis included only V-J combinations with a frequency above 0.0001, which together covered 99.2% of the repertoires. The TCS score was defined as the ratio of F50 (clonal expansion) to E x V (chaos), calculated using BLOSUM62-based TCRdist between CDR3 peptides within each V-J. Welch's t-statistics and random forest reduced roughly 500 V-J features to fewer than 15, which were used in a naive Bayes classifier (R e1071). The raw public data were reprocessed by TCRdb itself: fastp quality trimming at Q25, MiXCR clonotype calling, in-frame beta chains only. For every CDR3 protein sequence, its rows merge into one entry that carries the most common genes and DNA. None of the V and J calls come from the authors' own analysis; TCRdb made them. Across this sample there are approximately 530,000 distinct CDR3 sequences, with around 17% seen only once. Jointly, the top ten make up 18% of the sample.

Stable Graves' hyperthyroidism was defined as the absence of progression to ophthalmopathy over 18 months of follow-up. Hyperthyroidism patients were newly diagnosed, with disease duration under 2 months, and aged 18 to 65 years. The study excluded patients with uncontrolled infections, other autoimmune diseases, pregnancy or lactation. Diagnoses were based on clinical symptoms, serum thyroxine and TRAb, thyroid ultrasound and orbital computed tomography. PBMCs were isolated from around 10 ml of fresh peripheral blood by Ficoll-Paque density gradient centrifugation. Total RNA was extracted with Trizol reagent, and quality was checked on an Agilent 2100 Bioanalyzer. The record originates from a study of T cells in Graves' hyperthyroidism and ophthalmopathy (dated by TCRdb to 2018 to 2020). As for the study more broadly: Peripheral blood samples were taken at the time of initial diagnosis, prior to any treatment. To identify distinguishing TCR V-J signatures, a discovery cohort of about 100 patients was used, comprising 43 with Graves' ophthalmopathy and around 60 with stable Graves' hyperthyroidism. Whether ophthalmopathy could be predicted prospectively was tested in an independent validation cohort made up of 18 hyperthyroidism patients plus 17 patients who later progressed to ophthalmopathy. For training and testing, the 95 to 100 patients in the discovery cohort were randomly divided in a 7:3 ratio. The study also compared thyroid tissue and blood T-cell repertoires from several Graves' hyperthyroidism patients. After blood sampling, hyperthyroidism patients were treated with methimazole at a starting dose of 30 mg daily, and ophthalmopathy patients were treated with high-dose intravenous methylprednisolone. According to the paper, TCR Vbeta CDR3 sequencing was carried out on roughly 130 peripheral blood samples, which came from under 50 ophthalmopathy, approximately 78 hyperthyroidism and approximately 17 progressor patients. The paper as a whole reports these results and caveats: During validation, the model predicted progression to ophthalmopathy a median of about 5.9 months ahead of onset, with more than 55% sensitivity and 72.22% specificity. Blood samples also contained most of the expanded thyroid clonotypes (frequency above 0.001), which suggests that blood repertoires may reflect thyroid immune responses. No statistical method was used to set the sample size in advance, and investigators knew the group allocation. A 13 V-J signature model separated ophthalmopathy from stable hyperthyroidism, with roughly 88% sensitivity and 81.08% specificity in cross-validation and 80%/75% in testing.

This sequence originates from a young woman with Graves' hyperthyroidism. The chain employs TRBV3-1 and TRBJ2-3; 12 nucleotides in the junction match TRBD2. Sequenced input: blood. The CDR3 sequence is CASSQDVLAGGPTDTQYF. The DNA is as follows: TGTGCCAGCAGCCAAGATGTGCTAGCGGGAGGGCCCACAGATACGCAGTATTTT.